The rows below give T cell receptor beta chains drawn from one sample of a study of identifying expanded T cells in peripheral blood. Some clones are missing from TCRdb's copy, which holds only in-frame ones; the method was immunoSEQ multiplex PCR. The sample lists more than 95,000 clones; about 80% were seen once. The sample was blood. Every receptor here comes from a person aged 18 to 75 in good health. Each CDR3 is given with its conserved first and last residue. The D gene is left open where the match is weak. Clone size is given for some rows only: seen once, a few or many times, or a class if the clone is expanded.

d_call | j_call | v_call | clone_size | cdr3_nt | cdr3_aa
TRBD1 | TRBJ2-7 | TRBV7-9 | - | TGTGCCAGCAGCATCGGACAGGCCTCCTACGAGCAGTACTTC | CASSIGQASYEQYF
- | TRBJ1-2 | TRBV7-9 | - | TGTGCCAGCAGCTCCGCTCAGGAGCCAAGGGGCTACACCTTC | CASSSAQEPRGYTF
- | TRBJ2-7 | TRBV7-3 | - | TGTGCCAGCAGCTTACACAGCGGTACCTACGAGCAGTACTTC | CASSLHSGTYEQYF
- | TRBJ1-3 | TRBV4-3 | - | TGCGCCAGCAGCCAACGCAGGGCTGGAAACACCATATATTTT | CASSQRRAGNTIYF
TRBD1 | TRBJ2-4 | TRBV30 | - | TGTGCTTACCAGGACAGGGGGAGATCGTACTTC | CAYQDRGRSYF
- | TRBJ2-7 | TRBV6-1 | - | TGTGCCAGCATTAAACCGGGCGGACTTTACGAGCAGTACTTC | CASIKPGGLYEQYF
- | TRBJ2-7 | TRBV13 | - | TGTGCCAGCAGCTTAGGTTCAGGAACAGGAGTGACCTACGAGCAGTACTTC | CASSLGSGTGVTYEQYF
- | TRBJ1-3 | TRBV15 | - | TGTGCCACCAGCAGAGGACCGCCGGGGGTCTCTGGAAACACCATATATTTT | CATSRGPPGVSGNTIYF
TRBD2 | TRBJ2-5 | TRBV9 | once | TGTGCCAGCAGCCCATGGACTAGCGGTATAGAGACCCAGTACTTC | CASSPWTSGIETQYF
- | TRBJ2-7 | TRBV6-1 | - | TGTGCCAGCAGTCGTTCGGGGGACTACGAGCAGTACTTC | CASSRSGDYEQYF
- | TRBJ2-1 | TRBV19 | - | TGTGCCAGTAGTTCCTCCCAGGGGGGGGCCACCTACAATGAGCAGTTCTTC | CASSSSQGGATYNEQFF
- | TRBJ2-4 | TRBV7-2 | once | TGTGCCAGCAGCTCGAGCCAGATTCAGTACTTC | CASSSSQIQYF
- | TRBJ2-7 | TRBV6-6 | - | TGTGCCAGCAGTTACGGAGTTGGCGAGCAGTACTTC | CASSYGVGEQYF
- | TRBJ1-2 | TRBV7-2 | - | TGTGCCAGCAGCTTAGACCTCTATGGCTACACCTTC | CASSLDLYGYTF
- | TRBJ1-1 | TRBV30 | - | TGTGCCTGGAGCCCCGGGGCCCGGGGCGCTGAAGCTTTCTTT | CAWSPGARGAEAFF
- | TRBJ1-2 | TRBV4-3 | - | TGCGCCAGCAGCCAAGATAGTTCCGGGCGGAATGGCTACACCTTC | CASSQDSSGRNGYTF
- | TRBJ1-5 | TRBV30 | - | TGTGCCTGGAGCGCCAGGCACAATCAGCCCCAGCATTTT | CAWSARHNQPQHF
- | TRBJ2-1 | TRBV5-1 | - | TGCGCCAGCAGCTTGGAGCTGAACCGATACAATGAGCAGTTCTTC | CASSLELNRYNEQFF
TRBD1 | TRBJ1-2 | TRBV29-1 | - | TGCAGCGTTAATACTGGACAGGGGGCGGCCTATGGCTACACCTTC | CSVNTGQGAAYGYTF
TRBD1 | TRBJ1-2 | TRBV10-3 | - | TGTGCCATCAGGCCCGAAAGACAGGGGAACTATGGCTACACCTTC | CAIRPERQGNYGYTF
- | TRBJ1-2 | TRBV7-9 | - | TGTGCCAGCAGCTACCCGGTAGGCTACTATGGCTACACCTTC | CASSYPVGYYGYTF
- | TRBJ1-1 | TRBV19 | - | TGTGCCAGTAAGAGGGAACCCCGCACTGAAGCTTTCTTT | CASKREPRTEAFF
- | TRBJ1-6 | TRBV11-2 | - | TGTGCCAGCAGTCGTCAGGGTAGTCGATCACCCCTCCACTTT | CASSRQGSRSPLHF